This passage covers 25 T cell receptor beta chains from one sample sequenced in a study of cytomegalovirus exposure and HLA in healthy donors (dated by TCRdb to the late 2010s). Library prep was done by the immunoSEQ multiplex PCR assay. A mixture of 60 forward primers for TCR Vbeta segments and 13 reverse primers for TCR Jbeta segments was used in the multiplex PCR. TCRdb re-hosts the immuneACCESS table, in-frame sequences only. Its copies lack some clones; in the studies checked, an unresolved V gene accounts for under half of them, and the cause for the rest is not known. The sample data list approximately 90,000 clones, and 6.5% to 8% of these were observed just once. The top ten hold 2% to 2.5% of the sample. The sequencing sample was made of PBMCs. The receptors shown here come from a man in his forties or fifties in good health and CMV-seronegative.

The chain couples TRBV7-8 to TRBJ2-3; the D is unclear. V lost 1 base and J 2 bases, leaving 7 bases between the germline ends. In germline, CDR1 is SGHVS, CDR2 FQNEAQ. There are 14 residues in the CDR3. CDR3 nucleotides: TGTGCCAGCAGCTTAGGGGCCCCCACAGATACGCAGTATTTT. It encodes CASSLGAPTDTQYF.

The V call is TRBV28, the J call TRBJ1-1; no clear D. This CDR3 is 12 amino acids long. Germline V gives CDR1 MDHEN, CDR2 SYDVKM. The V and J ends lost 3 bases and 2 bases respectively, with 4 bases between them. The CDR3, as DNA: TGTGCCAGCAGTTTCAGTAACACTGAAGCTTTCTTT. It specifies CASSFSNTEAFF.

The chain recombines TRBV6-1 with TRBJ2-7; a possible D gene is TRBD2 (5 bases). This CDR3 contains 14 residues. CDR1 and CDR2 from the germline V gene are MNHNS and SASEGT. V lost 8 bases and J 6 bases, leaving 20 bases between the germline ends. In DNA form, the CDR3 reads TGTGCCAGCCGGGAATCGGACTCGCGACTCGAGCAGTACTTC. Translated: CASRESDSRLEQYF.

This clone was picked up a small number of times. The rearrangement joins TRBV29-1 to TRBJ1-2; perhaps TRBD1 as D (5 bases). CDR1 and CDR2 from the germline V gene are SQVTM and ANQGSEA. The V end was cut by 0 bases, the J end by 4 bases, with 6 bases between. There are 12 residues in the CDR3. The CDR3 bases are TGCAGCGTTGAAGATCAGGGCTATGGCTACACCTTC. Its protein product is CSVEDQGYGYTF.

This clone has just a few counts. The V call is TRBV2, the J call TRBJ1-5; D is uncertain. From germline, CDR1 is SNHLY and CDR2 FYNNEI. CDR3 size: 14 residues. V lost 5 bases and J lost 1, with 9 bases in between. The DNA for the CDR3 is TGTGCCAGCAGTAGTTCTATCAGCAATCAGCCCCAGCATTTT. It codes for CASSSSISNQPQHF.

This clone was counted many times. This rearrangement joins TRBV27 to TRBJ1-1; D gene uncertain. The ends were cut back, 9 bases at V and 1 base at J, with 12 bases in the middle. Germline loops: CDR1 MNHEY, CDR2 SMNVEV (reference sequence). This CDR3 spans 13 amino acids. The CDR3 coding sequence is TGTGCCAGGAGCACGGGTGGGAACACTGAAGCTTTCTTT. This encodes CARSTGGNTEAFF.

Here the CDR3 DNA reads TGTGCCAGCAGCAAGACTAGCGGGGGCCGCACAGATACGCAGTATTTT. This encodes CASSKTSGGRTDTQYF. V and J are TRBV14 and TRBJ2-3; TRBD2 aligns across 12 bases. Trimming took 5 bases from V and 1 from J; bases not matched to a gene: 4. The CDR3 spans 16 residues. The germline V gene has CDR1 SGHDN and CDR2 FVKESK.

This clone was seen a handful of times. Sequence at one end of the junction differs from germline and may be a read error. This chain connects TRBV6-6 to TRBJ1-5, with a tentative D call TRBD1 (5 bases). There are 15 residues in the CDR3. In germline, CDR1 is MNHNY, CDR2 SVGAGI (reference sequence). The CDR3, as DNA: TGTGCCGGCAGTTGGCCAGGGCCCGGTGGCCAGCCCCAGCATTTT. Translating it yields CAGSWPGPGGQPQHF.

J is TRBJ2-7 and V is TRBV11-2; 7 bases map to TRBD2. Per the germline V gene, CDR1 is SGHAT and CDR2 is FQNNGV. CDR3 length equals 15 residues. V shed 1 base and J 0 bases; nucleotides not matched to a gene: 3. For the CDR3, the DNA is TGTGCCAGCAGCTTAGCGGGCGGGAGCTCCTACGAGCAGTACTTC. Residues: CASSLAGGSSYEQYF.

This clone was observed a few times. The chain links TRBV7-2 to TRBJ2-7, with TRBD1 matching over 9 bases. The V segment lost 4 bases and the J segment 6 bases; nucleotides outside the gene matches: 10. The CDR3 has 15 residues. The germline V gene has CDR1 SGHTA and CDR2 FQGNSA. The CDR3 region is CASSSPDRGLPEQYF. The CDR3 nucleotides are TGTGCCAGCAGCTCCCCGGACAGGGGCCTTCCCGAGCAGTACTTC.

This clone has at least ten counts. DNA for the CDR3: TGTGCCAGCAGCCAAGACGAGGGCCCTAGCGCTGAAGCTTTCTTT. Encoded protein: CASSQDEGPSAEAFF. This chain connects TRBV4-2 to TRBJ1-1; D gene unclear. The ends were cut back, 0 bases at V and 6 bases at J, with 14 bases in the middle. Germline assignment: CDR1 LGHNA and CDR2 YNFKEQ. The CDR3 runs to 15 residues.

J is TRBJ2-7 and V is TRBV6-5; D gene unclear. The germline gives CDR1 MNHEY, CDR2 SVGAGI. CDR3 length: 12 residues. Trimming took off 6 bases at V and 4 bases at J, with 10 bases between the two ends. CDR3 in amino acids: CASSRLGYEQYF. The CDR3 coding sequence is TGTGCCAGCAGCAGACTTGGGTACGAGCAGTACTTC.

CDR3 in amino acids: CASSIARGTYNEQFF. Written as DNA, the CDR3 is TGTGCCAGTAGTATTGCCCGGGGGACCTACAATGAGCAGTTCTTC. The genes are TRBV19 and TRBJ2-1; tentatively, D is TRBD2 (6 bases). This CDR3 contains 15 residues. V lost 3 bases and J lost 2, with 11 bases in between. Per the germline V gene, CDR1 is LNHDA and CDR2 is SQIVND (reference sequence). The whole variable domain, filled in from reference TRBV19 and TRBJ2-1, reads DGGITQSPKYLFRKEGQNVTLSCEQNLNHDAMYWYRQDPGQGLRLIYYSQIVNDFQKGDIAEGYSVSREKKESFPLTVTSAQKNPTAFYLCASSIARGTYNEQFFGPGTRLTVL.

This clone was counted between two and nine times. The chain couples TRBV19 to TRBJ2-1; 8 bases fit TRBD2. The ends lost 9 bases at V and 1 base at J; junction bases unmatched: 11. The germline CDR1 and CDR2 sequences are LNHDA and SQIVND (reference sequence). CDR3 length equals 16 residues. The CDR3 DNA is TGTGCCAGAGATGCAGTAACTAGCGGATCCTACAATGAGCAGTTCTTC. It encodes CARDAVTSGSYNEQFF.

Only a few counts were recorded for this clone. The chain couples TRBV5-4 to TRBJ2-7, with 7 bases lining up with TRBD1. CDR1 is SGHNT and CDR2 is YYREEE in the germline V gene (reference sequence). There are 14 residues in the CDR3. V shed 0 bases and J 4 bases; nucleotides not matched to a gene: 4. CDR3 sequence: CASSLDPGGYEQYF. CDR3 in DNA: TGTGCCAGCAGCTTGGATCCAGGGGGATACGAGCAGTACTTC.

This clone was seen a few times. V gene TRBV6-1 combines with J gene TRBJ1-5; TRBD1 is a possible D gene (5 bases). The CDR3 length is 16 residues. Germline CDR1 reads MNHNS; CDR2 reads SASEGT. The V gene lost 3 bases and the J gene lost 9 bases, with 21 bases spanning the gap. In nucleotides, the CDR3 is TGTGCCAGCAGTGAGTTTGGAAAGGGGAACCAGCGGCCCCAGCATTTT. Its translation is CASSEFGKGNQRPQHF.

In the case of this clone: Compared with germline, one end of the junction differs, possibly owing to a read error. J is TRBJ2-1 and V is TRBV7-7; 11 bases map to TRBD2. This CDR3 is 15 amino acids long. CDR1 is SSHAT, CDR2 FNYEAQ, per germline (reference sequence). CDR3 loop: CASSPRTSGLQEQFF. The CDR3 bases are TGTGCTAGCAGCCCCCGGACTAGCGGGCTTCAGGAGCAGTTCTTC.

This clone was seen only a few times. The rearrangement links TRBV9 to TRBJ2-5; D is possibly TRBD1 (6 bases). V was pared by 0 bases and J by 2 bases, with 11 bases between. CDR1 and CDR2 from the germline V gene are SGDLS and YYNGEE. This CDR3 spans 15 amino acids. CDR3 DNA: TGTGCCAGCAGCGTAGGAGGGGGAGAGCAAGAGACCCAGTACTTC. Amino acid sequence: CASSVGGGEQETQYF.

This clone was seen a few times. The CDR3 reads CASSSLRGRGYTF. CDR3 nucleotide sequence: TGTGCCAGCAGCTCCCTACGAGGCCGAGGCTACACCTTC. The J gene is TRBJ1-2, the V gene TRBV28; D gene uncertain. Trimming left V 6 bases short and J 8 bases short, with 16 bases between. Looked up from germline, CDR1 is MDHEN and CDR2 is SYDVKM. This CDR3 spans 13 amino acids.

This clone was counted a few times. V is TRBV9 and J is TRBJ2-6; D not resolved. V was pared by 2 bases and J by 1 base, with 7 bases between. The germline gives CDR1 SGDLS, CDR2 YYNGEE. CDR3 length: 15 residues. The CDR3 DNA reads TGTGCCAGCAGCGTCCCCCCATCTGGGGCCAACGTCCTGACTTTC. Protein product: CASSVPPSGANVLTF.

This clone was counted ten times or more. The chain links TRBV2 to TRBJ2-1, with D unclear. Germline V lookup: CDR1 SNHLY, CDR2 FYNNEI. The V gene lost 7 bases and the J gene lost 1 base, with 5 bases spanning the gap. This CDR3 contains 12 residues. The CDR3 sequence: CASTRSYNEQFF. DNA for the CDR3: TGTGCCAGCACTCGGTCCTACAATGAGCAGTTCTTC. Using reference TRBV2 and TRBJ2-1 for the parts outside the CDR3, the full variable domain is EPEVTQTPSHQVTQMGQEVILRCVPISNHLYFYWYRQILGQKVEFLVSFYNNEISEKSEIFDDQFSVERPDGSNFTLKIRSTKLEDSAMYFCASTRSYNEQFFGPGTRLTVL.

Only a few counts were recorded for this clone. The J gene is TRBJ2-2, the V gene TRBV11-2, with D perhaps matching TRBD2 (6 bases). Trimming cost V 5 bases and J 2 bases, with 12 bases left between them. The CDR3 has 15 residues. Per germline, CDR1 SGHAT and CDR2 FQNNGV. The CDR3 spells CASSVGTFNTGELFF. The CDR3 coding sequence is TGTGCCAGCAGCGTCGGGACTTTTAACACCGGGGAGCTGTTTTTT.

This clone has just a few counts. This chain's CDR3 is CASSLGTSGLYEQYF. DNA of the CDR3: TGCGCCAGCAGCTTGGGCACTAGCGGGTTGTACGAGCAGTACTTC. This chain uses TRBV5-1 with TRBJ2-7; 9 nucleotides line up with TRBD2. The CDR3 sequence is 15 residues long. CDR1 SGHRS and CDR2 YFSETQ come from the germline V gene. V lost 0 bases and J lost 4; bases outside the gene matches: 5.

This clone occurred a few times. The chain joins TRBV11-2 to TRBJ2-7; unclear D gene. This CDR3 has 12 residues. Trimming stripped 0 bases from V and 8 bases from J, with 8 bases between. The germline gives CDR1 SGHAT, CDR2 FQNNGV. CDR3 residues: CASSLDQVKQYF. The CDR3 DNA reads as TGTGCCAGCAGCTTAGATCAGGTTAAGCAGTACTTC.

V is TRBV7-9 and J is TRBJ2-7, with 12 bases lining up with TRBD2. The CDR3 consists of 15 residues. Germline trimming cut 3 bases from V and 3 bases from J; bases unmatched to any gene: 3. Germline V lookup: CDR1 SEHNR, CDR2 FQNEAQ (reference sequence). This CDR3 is CASSFLTSGSYEQYF. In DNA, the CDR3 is TGTGCCAGCAGCTTTTTGACTAGCGGGAGCTACGAGCAGTACTTC.